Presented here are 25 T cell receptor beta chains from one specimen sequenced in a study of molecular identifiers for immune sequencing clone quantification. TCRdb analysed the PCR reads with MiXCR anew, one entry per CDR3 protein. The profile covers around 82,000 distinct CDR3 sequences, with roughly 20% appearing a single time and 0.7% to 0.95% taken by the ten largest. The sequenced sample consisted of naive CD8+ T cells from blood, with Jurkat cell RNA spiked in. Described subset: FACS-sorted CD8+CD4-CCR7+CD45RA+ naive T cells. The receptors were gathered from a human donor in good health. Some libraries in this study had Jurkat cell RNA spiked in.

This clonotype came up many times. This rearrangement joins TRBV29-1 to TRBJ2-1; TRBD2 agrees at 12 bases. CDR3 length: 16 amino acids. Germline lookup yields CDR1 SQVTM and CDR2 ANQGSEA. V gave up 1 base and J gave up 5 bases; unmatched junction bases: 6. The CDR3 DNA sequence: TGCAGCGTTGAAGGGGAGTCTAGCGGGGGGGACAATGAGCAGTTCTTC. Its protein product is CSVEGESSGGDNEQFF.

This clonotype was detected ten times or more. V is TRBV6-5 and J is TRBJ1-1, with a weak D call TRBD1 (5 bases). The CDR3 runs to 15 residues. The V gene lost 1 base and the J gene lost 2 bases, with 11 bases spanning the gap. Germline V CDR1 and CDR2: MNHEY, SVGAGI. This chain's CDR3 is CASSYFLGTNTEAFF. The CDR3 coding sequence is TGTGCCAGCAGTTACTTTCTGGGGACTAACACTGAAGCTTTCTTT.

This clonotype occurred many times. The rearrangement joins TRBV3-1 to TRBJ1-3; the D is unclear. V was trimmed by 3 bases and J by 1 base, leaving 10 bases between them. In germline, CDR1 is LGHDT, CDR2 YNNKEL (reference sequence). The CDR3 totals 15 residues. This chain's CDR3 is CASSQETSSGNTIYF. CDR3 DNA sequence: TGTGCCAGCAGCCAGGAGACAAGTTCTGGAAACACCATATATTTT.

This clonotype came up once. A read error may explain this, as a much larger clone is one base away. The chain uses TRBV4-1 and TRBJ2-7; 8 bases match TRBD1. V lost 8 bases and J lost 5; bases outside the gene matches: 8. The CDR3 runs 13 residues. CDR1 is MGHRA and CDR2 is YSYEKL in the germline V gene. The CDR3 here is CASGPGQGNEQYF. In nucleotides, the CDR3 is TGCGCCAGCGGCCCCGGACAGGGAAACGAGCAGTACTTC.

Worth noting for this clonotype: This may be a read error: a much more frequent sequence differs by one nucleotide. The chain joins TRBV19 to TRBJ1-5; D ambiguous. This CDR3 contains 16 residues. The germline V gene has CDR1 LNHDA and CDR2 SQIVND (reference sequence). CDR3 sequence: CAGSVLGCSSNQPQHF. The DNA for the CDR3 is TGTGCCGGTAGTGTCTTAGGGTGCAGTAGCAATCAGCCCCAGCATTTT.

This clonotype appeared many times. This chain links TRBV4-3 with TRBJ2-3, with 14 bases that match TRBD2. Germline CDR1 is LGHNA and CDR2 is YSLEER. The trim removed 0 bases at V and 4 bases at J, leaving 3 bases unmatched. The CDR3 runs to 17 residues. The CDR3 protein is CASSQEGLAGGPDTQYF. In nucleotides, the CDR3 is TGCGCCAGCAGCCAAGAAGGACTAGCGGGAGGACCAGATACGCAGTATTTT.

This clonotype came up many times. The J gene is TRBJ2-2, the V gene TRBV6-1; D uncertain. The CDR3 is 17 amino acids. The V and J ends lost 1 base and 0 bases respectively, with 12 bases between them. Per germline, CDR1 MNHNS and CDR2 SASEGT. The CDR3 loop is CASSEVEENPNTGELFF. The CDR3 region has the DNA TGTGCCAGCAGTGAAGTAGAGGAGAACCCGAACACCGGGGAGCTGTTTTTT.

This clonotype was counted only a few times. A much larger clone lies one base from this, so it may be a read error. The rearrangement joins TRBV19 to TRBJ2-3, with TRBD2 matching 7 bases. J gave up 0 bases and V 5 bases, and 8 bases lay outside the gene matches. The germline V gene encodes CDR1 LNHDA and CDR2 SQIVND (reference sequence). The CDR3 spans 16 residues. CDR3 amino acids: CASSVGPAGSTDTQYF. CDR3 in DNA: TGTGCCAGTAGTGTCGGACCAGCGGGGAGCACAGATACGCAGTATTTT. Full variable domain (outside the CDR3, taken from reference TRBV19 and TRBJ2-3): DGGITQSPKYLFRKEGQNVTLSCEQNLNHDAMYWYRQDPGQGLRLIYYSQIVNDFQKGDIAEGYSVSREKKESFPLTVTSAQKNPTAFYLCASSVGPAGSTDTQYFGPGTRLTVL.

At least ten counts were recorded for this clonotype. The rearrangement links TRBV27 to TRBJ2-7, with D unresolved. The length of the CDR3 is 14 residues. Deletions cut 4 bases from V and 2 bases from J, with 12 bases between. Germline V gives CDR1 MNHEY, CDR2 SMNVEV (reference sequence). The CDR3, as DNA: TGTGCCAGCAGTTCCGCCCTAACAGCCTACGAGCAGTACTTC. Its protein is CASSSALTAYEQYF.

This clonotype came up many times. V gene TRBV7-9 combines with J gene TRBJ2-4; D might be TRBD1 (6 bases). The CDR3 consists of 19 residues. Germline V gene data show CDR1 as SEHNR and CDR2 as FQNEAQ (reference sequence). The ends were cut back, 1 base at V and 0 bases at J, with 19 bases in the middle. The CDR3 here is CASSLVAGAKPVAKNIQYF. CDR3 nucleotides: TGTGCCAGCAGCTTAGTTGCAGGGGCTAAACCAGTAGCCAAAAACATTCAGTACTTC.

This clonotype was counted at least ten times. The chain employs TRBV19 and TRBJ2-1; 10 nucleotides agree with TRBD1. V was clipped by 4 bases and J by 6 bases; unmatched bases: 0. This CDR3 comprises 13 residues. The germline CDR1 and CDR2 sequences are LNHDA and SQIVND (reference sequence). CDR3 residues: CASSRTGGNEQFF. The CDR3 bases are TGTGCCAGTAGTAGGACAGGGGGCAATGAGCAGTTCTTC.

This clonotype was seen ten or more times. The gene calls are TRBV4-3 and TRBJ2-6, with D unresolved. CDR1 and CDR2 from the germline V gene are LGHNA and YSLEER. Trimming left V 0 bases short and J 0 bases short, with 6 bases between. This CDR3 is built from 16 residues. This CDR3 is CASSQDSVSGANVLTF. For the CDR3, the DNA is TGCGCCAGCAGCCAAGATTCGGTCTCTGGGGCCAACGTCCTGACTTTC.

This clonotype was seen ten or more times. The CDR3 sequence: CASSWETGNTGELFF. CDR3 nucleotide sequence: TGTGCCAGCAGTTGGGAGACAGGGAACACCGGGGAGCTGTTTTTT. The chain combines TRBV6-5 with TRBJ2-2; TRBD1 might be the D (6 bases). V was pared by 4 bases and J by 1 base, with 10 bases between. Germline CDR1 is MNHEY and CDR2 is SVGAGI. The CDR3 consists of 15 residues.

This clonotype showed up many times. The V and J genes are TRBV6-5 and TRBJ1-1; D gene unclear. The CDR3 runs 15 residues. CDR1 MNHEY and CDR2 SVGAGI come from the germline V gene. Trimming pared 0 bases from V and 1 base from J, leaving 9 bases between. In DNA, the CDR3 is TGTGCCAGCAGTTACTCCTTATGGGGGAACACTGAAGCTTTCTTT. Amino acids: CASSYSLWGNTEAFF.

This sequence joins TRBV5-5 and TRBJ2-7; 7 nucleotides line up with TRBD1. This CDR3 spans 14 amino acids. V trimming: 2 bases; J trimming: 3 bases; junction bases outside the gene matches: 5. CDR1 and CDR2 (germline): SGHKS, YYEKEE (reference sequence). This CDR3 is CASSFLQGNYEQYF. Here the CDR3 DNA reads TGTGCCAGCAGCTTTCTACAGGGGAACTACGAGCAGTACTTC.

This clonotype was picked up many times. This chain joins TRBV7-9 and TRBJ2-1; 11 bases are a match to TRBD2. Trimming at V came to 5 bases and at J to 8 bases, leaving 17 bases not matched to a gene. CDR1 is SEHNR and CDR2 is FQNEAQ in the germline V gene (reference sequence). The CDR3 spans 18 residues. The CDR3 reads CASSPELALAGGSDEQFF. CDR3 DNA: TGTGCCAGCAGCCCCGAGCTCGCCCTAGCGGGAGGCAGCGATGAGCAGTTCTTC.

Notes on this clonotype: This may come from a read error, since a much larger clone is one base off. CDR3 protein: CASSMQGVSAGELFF. The CDR3 DNA follows: TGTGCCAGCAGCATGCAGGGGGTCTCAGCCGGGGAGCTGTTTTTT. The chain couples TRBV7-9 to TRBJ2-2, with TRBD1 matching 7 bases. The V gene's germline CDR1 is SEHNR and CDR2 FQNEAQ (reference sequence). There are 15 residues in the CDR3. Trimming took 5 bases from V and 6 from J; bases not matched to a gene: 9.

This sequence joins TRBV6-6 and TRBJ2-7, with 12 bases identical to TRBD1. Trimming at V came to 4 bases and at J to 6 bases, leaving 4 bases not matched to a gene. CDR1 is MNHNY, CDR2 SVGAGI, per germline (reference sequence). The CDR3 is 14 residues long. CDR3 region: CASSSGTGGCEQYF. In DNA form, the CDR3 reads TGTGCCAGCAGTTCCGGGACAGGGGGCTGCGAGCAGTACTTC.

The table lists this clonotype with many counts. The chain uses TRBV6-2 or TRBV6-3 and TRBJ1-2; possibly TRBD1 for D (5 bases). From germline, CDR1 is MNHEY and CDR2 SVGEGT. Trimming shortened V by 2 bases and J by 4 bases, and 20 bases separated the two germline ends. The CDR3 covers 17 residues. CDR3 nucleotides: TGTGCCAGCAGTTACCCACCTGACAGTATCGGTGGCTATGGCTACACCTTC. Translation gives CASSYPPDSIGGYGYTF.

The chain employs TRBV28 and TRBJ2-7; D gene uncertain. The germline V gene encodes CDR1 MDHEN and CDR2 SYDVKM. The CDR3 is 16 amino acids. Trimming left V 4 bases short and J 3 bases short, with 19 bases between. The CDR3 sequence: CASSSTLSIGIYEQYF. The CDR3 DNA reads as TGTGCCAGCAGTTCCACTTTGTCGATCGGAATCTACGAGCAGTACTTC.

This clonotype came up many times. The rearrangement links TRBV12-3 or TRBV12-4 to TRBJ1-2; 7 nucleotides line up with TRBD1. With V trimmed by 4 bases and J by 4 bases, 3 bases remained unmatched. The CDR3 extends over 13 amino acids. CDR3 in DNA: TGTGCCAGCAGTTCGACAGGGTTCTATGGCTACACCTTC. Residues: CASSSTGFYGYTF.

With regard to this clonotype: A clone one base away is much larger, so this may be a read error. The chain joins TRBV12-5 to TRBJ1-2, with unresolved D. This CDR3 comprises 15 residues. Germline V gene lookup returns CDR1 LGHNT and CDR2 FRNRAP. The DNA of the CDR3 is TGTGGTAGTGCTTCCCCGGGAGATAGCCTTTCCGGCTACACCTTC. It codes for CGSASPGDSLSGYTF.

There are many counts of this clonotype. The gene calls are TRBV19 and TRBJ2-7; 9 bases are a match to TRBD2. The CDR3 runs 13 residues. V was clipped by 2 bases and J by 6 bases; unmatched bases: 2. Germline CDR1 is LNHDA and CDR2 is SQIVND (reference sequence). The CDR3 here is CASSISGGSEQYF. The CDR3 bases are TGTGCCAGTAGTATAAGCGGGGGGTCCGAGCAGTACTTC.

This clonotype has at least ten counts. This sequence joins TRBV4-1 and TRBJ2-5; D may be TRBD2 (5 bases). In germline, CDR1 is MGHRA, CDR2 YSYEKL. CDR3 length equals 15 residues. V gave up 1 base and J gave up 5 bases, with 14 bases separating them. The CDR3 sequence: CASSQVFGDSETQYF. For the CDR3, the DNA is TGCGCCAGCAGCCAAGTGTTCGGGGATTCGGAGACCCAGTACTTC.

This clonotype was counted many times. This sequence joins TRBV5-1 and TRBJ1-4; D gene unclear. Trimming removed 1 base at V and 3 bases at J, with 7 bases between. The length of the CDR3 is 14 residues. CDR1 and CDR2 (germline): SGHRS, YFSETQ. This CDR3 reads CASSLYYPNEKLFF. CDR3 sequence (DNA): TGCGCCAGCAGCTTGTACTATCCTAATGAAAAACTGTTTTTT.